A single sample gave rise to the 29 T cell receptor beta chains below, sequenced in a study of beta chain features in type 1 diabetes. Of the isolated RNA, all was reverse transcribed, and so the sequenced material was expressed TCRB transcripts. TCRdb keeps only in-frame clones here, not all; method: immunoSEQ multiplex PCR. The sample lists 65,000 to 100,000 clones, around 32% occurring once. What was sequenced was stem cell memory CD4+ T cells from blood. The receptors derive from a woman under 30 in good health.

This clone was observed a handful of times. Written as DNA, the CDR3 is TGTGCCAGCTCACCACCCCCTGGAGAGGGAATAAGTGGCTACACCTTC. Its translation is CASSPPPGEGISGYTF. V and J are TRBV18 and TRBJ1-2; D unresolved. Per the germline V gene, CDR1 is KGHSH and CDR2 is LQKENI. V lost 0 bases and J lost 7, with 18 bases in between. The CDR3 length is 16 residues. Together with reference TRBV18 and TRBJ1-2, the CDR3 gives the full variable domain: NAGVMQNPRHLVRRRGQEARLRCSPMKGHSHVYWYRQLPEEGLKFMVYLQKENIIDESGMPKERFSAEFPKEGPSILRIQQVVRGDSAAYFCASSPPPGEGISGYTFGSGTRLTVV.

The rearrangement uses TRBV10-3 and TRBJ2-1, with a tentative D call TRBD1 (6 bases). Germline V gives CDR1 ENHRY, CDR2 SYGVKD. The V end lost 6 bases, the J end lost 6 bases, and 12 bases lay between the germline ends. The CDR3 is made up of 13 amino acids. CDR3 sequence: CAISPTGLNEQFF. CDR3 nucleotides: TGTGCCATCAGCCCTACAGGGCTCAATGAGCAGTTCTTC.

The rearrangement uses TRBV2 and TRBJ1-2; 7 positions match TRBD1. In germline, CDR1 is SNHLY, CDR2 FYNNEI. The ends lost 6 bases at V and 8 bases at J; junction bases unmatched: 9. The CDR3 sequence is 13 residues long. CDR3 nucleotide sequence: TGTGCCAGCAGGCGACAGGGAATAGAAGGCTACACCTTC. This translates into CASRRQGIEGYTF.

In its sample, this clone was seen a few times. V and J are TRBV7-2 and TRBJ2-1; weak D call: TRBD2 (6 bases). V lost 5 bases and J 3 bases, leaving 11 bases between the germline ends. The germline V gene has CDR1 SGHTA and CDR2 FQGNSA. This CDR3 is built from 14 residues. The chain's CDR3 is CASSPGTFYNEQFF. The CDR3 bases are TGTGCCAGCAGCCCCGGGACTTTCTACAATGAGCAGTTCTTC.

There are a few counts of this clone. The rearrangement uses TRBV7-2 and TRBJ2-3, with 15 bases matching TRBD2. The CDR3 spans 22 residues. Trimming took 0 bases from V and 4 from J; bases not matched to a gene: 17. Germline assignment: CDR1 SGHTA and CDR2 FQGNSA. The CDR3 DNA reads TGTGCCAGCAGCTTAGCCCCCACCACTCCGGGACTAGCGGGGGGCGGCTCAGATACGCAGTATTTT. Protein: CASSLAPTTPGLAGGGSDTQYF.

This clone has just a few counts. V gene TRBV7-2 combines with J gene TRBJ2-5; 13 nucleotides agree with TRBD2. Germline CDR1 SGHTA, CDR2 FQGNSA. V was pared by 5 bases and J by 2 bases, with 2 bases of the junction left unmatched. The CDR3 sequence is 15 residues long. This CDR3 is CASSTGLAGQETQYF. The CDR3 DNA is TGTGCCAGCAGCACGGGACTAGCGGGGCAAGAGACCCAGTACTTC.

The CDR3 region is CASSPAGGADTQYF. The CDR3 bases are TGTGCCTCCTCGCCAGCGGGAGGGGCAGATACGCAGTATTTT. The chain combines TRBV30 with TRBJ2-3, with 10 bases that match TRBD2. CDR3 length: 14 amino acids. The germline gives CDR1 GTSNPN, CDR2 SVGIG (reference sequence). Unmatched junction bases numbered 8, after V lost 7 bases and J lost 4 bases.

This chain joins TRBV11-3 and TRBJ2-5, with D uncertain. The end of the DNA fits TRBJ2-7 better, so the J call may be wrong. Germline-derived CDR1 and CDR2 are SGHNT and YENEEA. The CDR3 spans 12 residues. CDR3 nucleotide sequence: TGTGCCAGCAGCCGCCCTCCATTCGAGCAGTACTTC. Translation: CASSRPPFEQYF.

This clone was found a few times. V usage is TRBV5-1 and J usage is TRBJ2-7; 7 nucleotides line up with TRBD2. The CDR3 is made up of 14 amino acids. In germline, CDR1 is SGHRS, CDR2 YFSETQ. Trimming took 3 bases from V and 6 from J; bases not matched to a gene: 9. CDR3 coding DNA: TGCGCCAGCAGCTCGGACGGGGAGGGGAGCGAGCAGTACTTC. Translated: CASSSDGEGSEQYF. The full variable domain, with the rest looked up from reference TRBV5-1 and TRBJ2-7, is KAGVTQTPRYLIKTRGQQVTLSCSPISGHRSVSWYQQTPGQGLQFLFEYFSETQRNKGNFPGRFSGRQFSNSRSEMNVSTLELGDSALYLCASSSDGEGSEQYFGPGTRLTVT.

V gene TRBV4-2 combines with J gene TRBJ2-3; D call uncertain. The CDR3 has 14 amino acids. V dropped 3 bases and J dropped 0 bases, with 7 bases sitting between them. The germline CDR1 and CDR2 sequences are LGHNA and YNFKEQ. CDR3 residues: CASSQPTSTDTQYF. Here the CDR3 DNA reads TGTGCCAGCAGCCAGCCGACTAGCACAGATACGCAGTATTTT.

In its sample, this clone was seen a few times. This chain links TRBV5-1 with TRBJ2-2; the D gene is possibly TRBD1 (6 bases). Germline loops: CDR1 SGHRS, CDR2 YFSETQ. V shed 3 bases and J shed 8 bases, with 17 bases lying between them. This CDR3 has 15 residues. CDR3 amino acids: CASSSGQHETGELFF. Here the CDR3 DNA reads TGCGCCAGCAGCTCCGGACAGCACGAAACGGGGGAGCTGTTTTTT.

The CDR3 DNA reads TGTGCCAGCAGCGTAGCTCCTAGCGAACTATACGAGCAGTACTTC. This codes for CASSVAPSELYEQYF. The V call is TRBV9, the J call TRBJ2-7; maybe TRBD2 (6 bases). Germline V gives CDR1 SGDLS, CDR2 YYNGEE. The CDR3 consists of 15 residues. Trimming left V 0 bases short and J 4 bases short, with 14 bases between.

This clone was counted between two and nine times. This chain's CDR3 is CASSMLGLLNTEAFF. CDR3 in DNA: TGCGCCAGCAGTATGTTGGGACTCTTGAACACTGAAGCTTTCTTT. The J gene is TRBJ1-1, the V gene TRBV5-1; weak D call: TRBD1 (5 bases). The ends were cut back, 5 bases at V and 0 bases at J, with 14 bases in the middle. This CDR3 is built from 15 residues. Germline V gives CDR1 SGHRS, CDR2 YFSETQ.

The chain combines TRBV6-6 with TRBJ2-3, with 8 bases lining up with TRBD1. CDR1 and CDR2 from the germline V gene are MNHNY and SVGAGI (reference sequence). This CDR3 is built from 14 residues. With V trimmed by 4 bases and J by 2 bases, 2 bases remained unmatched. The DNA of the CDR3 is TGTGCCAGCAGTTGGACAGGGACCACAGATACGCAGTATTTT. Protein: CASSWTGTTDTQYF.

The genes are TRBV19 and TRBJ1-1; D may be TRBD1 (6 bases). The CDR3 runs to 12 residues. Trimming stripped 3 bases from V and 5 bases from J, with 7 bases between. Germline V gene sequence: CDR1 LNHDA, CDR2 SQIVND (reference sequence). The CDR3 sequence: CASSIRGTEAFF. The CDR3 region has the DNA TGTGCCAGTAGTATTAGGGGGACTGAAGCTTTCTTT.

The chain is built from TRBV6-5 and TRBJ1-2; D might be TRBD1 (6 bases). The CDR3 is 14 residues long. V lost 0 bases, J lost 4 bases, and 9 bases lay in between. From germline, CDR1 is MNHEY and CDR2 SVGAGI. CDR3 coding DNA: TGTGCCAGCAGTTACTCGCACAGGGTCTATGGCTACACCTTC. Residues: CASSYSHRVYGYTF.

The rearrangement uses TRBV5-4 and TRBJ1-1; 11 nucleotides agree with TRBD1. With 0 bases clipped from V and 5 bases from J, the junction kept 3 bases outside the gene matches. Looked up from germline, CDR1 is SGHNT and CDR2 is YYREEE (reference sequence). There are 15 residues in the CDR3. CDR3 coding DNA: TGTGCCAGCAGCTTGGTTGGGACAGGGGGTACTGAAGCTTTCTTT. It is translated as CASSLVGTGGTEAFF.

CDR3: CASSKTGGKADTQYF. In nucleotides, the CDR3 is TGTGCCAGCAGCAAGACAGGGGGTAAGGCAGATACGCAGTATTTT. J is TRBJ2-3 and V is TRBV7-8; 9 nucleotides align to TRBD1. This CDR3 spans 15 amino acids. Trimming cost V 5 bases and J 4 bases; bases outside gene matches: 7. Germline V gene data show CDR1 as SGHVS and CDR2 as FQNEAQ.

J is TRBJ2-1 and V is TRBV5-1; TRBD2 matches at 12 bases. The V and J ends lost 2 bases and 2 bases, in that order; junction bases with no gene match: 5. The CDR3 is 17 amino acids. Germline CDR1 SGHRS, CDR2 YFSETQ. The CDR3 DNA sequence: TGCGCCAGCAGCTTAGGACTAGCGGGGCGGACCTACAATGAGCAGTTCTTC. Translating gives CASSLGLAGRTYNEQFF. Variable domain in full (rest from reference TRBV5-1 and TRBJ2-1): KAGVTQTPRYLIKTRGQQVTLSCSPISGHRSVSWYQQTPGQGLQFLFEYFSETQRNKGNFPGRFSGRQFSNSRSEMNVSTLELGDSALYLCASSLGLAGRTYNEQFFGPGTRLTVL.

The rearrangement links TRBV14 to TRBJ2-3; possible D gene TRBD1, 5 bases. Trimming took 3 bases from V and 0 from J, leaving 13 bases between them. The CDR3 loop spans 16 amino acids. Germline assignment: CDR1 SGHDN and CDR2 FVKESK. The CDR3 region is CASSQNTGFSTDTQYF. The CDR3 bases are TGTGCCAGCAGCCAGAATACAGGATTCAGCACAGATACGCAGTATTTT.

The CDR3 nucleotides are TGTGCCAGCAGCGGCACCGGGACAGGGACGAACACTGAAGCTTTCTTT. As protein: CASSGTGTGTNTEAFF. This chain joins TRBV5-5 and TRBJ1-1; 9 bases are a match to TRBD1. The CDR3 has 16 residues. J lost 1 base, V lost 4 bases, and 8 bases had no gene match. The germline gives CDR1 SGHKS, CDR2 YYEKEE (reference sequence).

The CDR3 DNA reads as TGTGCCAGCAGCTTGGGTAGAGAACCCATCACAGATACGCAGTATTTT. Translating it yields CASSLGREPITDTQYF. V gene TRBV5-4 combines with J gene TRBJ2-3, with D hard to call. V lost 0 bases, J lost 2 bases, and 13 bases lay in between. There are 16 residues in the CDR3. Germline V gives CDR1 SGHNT, CDR2 YYREEE (reference sequence).

V and J are TRBV5-8 and TRBJ2-3, with 13 bases fitting TRBD2. The CDR3 extends over 15 amino acids. Germline V gene sequence: CDR1 SGHTS, CDR2 YDEGEE. J was trimmed by 6 bases and V by 2 bases; bases with no gene match: 3. CDR3 amino acids: CASSFGLAGADTQYF. CDR3 nucleotide sequence: TGTGCCAGCAGCTTCGGACTAGCGGGAGCTGATACGCAGTATTTT.

The chain has TRBV7-2 and TRBJ2-3; a weak D match, TRBD1 (6 bases). Trimming left V 5 bases short and J 4 bases short, with 13 bases between. The CDR3 is 14 amino acids. The germline V gene encodes CDR1 SGHTA and CDR2 FQGNSA. CDR3 sequence (DNA): TGTGCCAGCAGCCCAGGGGAGAGTGCAGATACGCAGTATTTT. Its translation: CASSPGESADTQYF.

This clone appeared many times. The chain uses TRBV30 and TRBJ2-4; D remains ambiguous. The length of the CDR3 is 15 residues. V shed 0 bases and J shed 0 bases, with 9 bases lying between them. CDR1 GTSNPN and CDR2 SVGIG come from the germline V gene (reference sequence). The CDR3 sequence is CAWSVLPLAKNIQYF. DNA of the CDR3: TGTGCCTGGAGTGTACTACCTCTAGCCAAAAACATTCAGTACTTC. Based on the CDR3 plus reference TRBV30 and TRBJ2-4, the full variable domain is SQTIHQWPATLVQPVGSPLSLECTVEGTSNPNLYWYRQAAGRGLQLLFYSVGIGQISSEVPQNLSASRPQDRQFILSSKKLLLSDSGFYLCAWSVLPLAKNIQYFGAGTRLSVL.

V gene TRBV6-5 combines with J gene TRBJ1-1; no clear D gene. The CDR3 spans 13 residues. The V gene's germline CDR1 is MNHEY and CDR2 SVGAGI. V lost 0 bases, J lost 13 bases, and 15 bases lay in between. CDR3 bases: TGTGCCAGCAGTTACTCGAGACAATCCGAAAGTTTCTTT. It encodes CASSYSRQSESFF.

In its sample, this clone was seen a few times. V usage is TRBV11-2 and J usage is TRBJ2-3; 9 bases are shared with TRBD2. This CDR3 is built from 15 residues. Unmatched junction bases numbered 8, after V lost 6 bases and J lost 4 bases. Germline values: CDR1 SGHAT, CDR2 FQNNGV. The CDR3 nucleotides are TGTGCCAGCAGGTCATTAGCGGGAGTCCCAGATACGCAGTATTTT. It translates to CASRSLAGVPDTQYF.

The genes are TRBV7-9 and TRBJ1-2, with 7 bases aligning to TRBD1. Trimming took 3 bases from V and 1 from J; bases not matched to a gene: 8. CDR1 is SEHNR and CDR2 is FQNEAQ in the germline V gene (reference sequence). This CDR3 is 16 amino acids long. CDR3 loop: CASSFGSGQINYGYTF. CDR3 coding DNA: TGTGCCAGCAGCTTTGGCTCGGGACAGATTAACTATGGCTACACCTTC.

V is TRBV5-1 and J is TRBJ2-6; no reliable D call. Per germline, CDR1 SGHRS and CDR2 YFSETQ. Trimming cost V 0 bases and J 0 bases, with 10 bases left between them. CDR3 length: 17 residues. The CDR3 sequence is CASSLEVIGSGANVLTF. The DNA of the CDR3 is TGCGCCAGCAGCTTGGAAGTCATCGGCTCTGGGGCCAACGTCCTGACTTTC.